Below, 12 T cell receptor beta chains from the same sample are listed, as sequenced in a study of blood T cell repertoires in COVID-19. Clones were read by immunoSEQ multiplex PCR, and TCRdb kept only the in-frame ones, dropping some. The data contain 200,000 to 250,000 clones, about 83% of them seen just once; the ten biggest clones take up over 1%. Sequencing was carried out using peripheral blood. The receptors derive from a young woman with COVID-19, enrolled during active disease.

This rearrangement joins TRBV7-2 to TRBJ1-2; D is unclear. CDR1 and CDR2 from the germline V gene are SGHTA and FQGNSA. CDR3 length: 14 amino acids. Trimming took 10 bases from V and 1 from J, leaving 16 bases between them. This chain's CDR3 is CAIAGERHNYGYTF. The DNA for the CDR3 is TGTGCCATCGCTGGGGAGAGGCATAACTATGGCTACACCTTC.

The genes are TRBV4-3 and TRBJ2-3, with D possibly being TRBD2 (6 bases). Germline CDR1 LGHNA, CDR2 YSLEER. The germline V and J ends were trimmed by 0 bases and 2 bases, with 15 bases remaining between them. This CDR3 is 17 amino acids long. The CDR3 nucleotides are TGCGCCAGCAGCCAAGATGGTTCTAGCGCCTTCACAGATACGCAGTATTTT. Translated: CASSQDGSSAFTDTQYF.

The chain recombines TRBV7-2 with TRBJ2-3; possibly TRBD1 for D (5 bases). Germline V gene lookup returns CDR1 SGHTA and CDR2 FQGNSA. The CDR3 sequence is 14 residues long. The V gene lost 5 bases and the J gene lost 4 bases, with 13 bases spanning the gap. The chain's CDR3 is CASSLLTTADTQYF. The CDR3 region has the DNA TGTGCCAGCAGCCTACTCACGACAGCAGATACGCAGTATTTT.

The J gene is TRBJ2-4, the V gene TRBV6-2 or TRBV6-3, with 7 positions matching TRBD2. CDR1 and CDR2 from the germline V gene are MNHEY and SVGEGT. The junction had 5 bases not matched to a gene; V was cut back by 5 bases and J by 1 base. The CDR3 contains 15 residues. This chain's CDR3 is CASSTLRGAKNIQYF. Here the CDR3 DNA reads TGTGCCAGCAGTACCCTGCGGGGGGCCAAAAACATTCAGTACTTC.

The V gene is TRBV6-1, the J gene TRBJ1-2, with D possibly matching TRBD1 (5 bases). The germline CDR1 and CDR2 sequences are MNHNS and SASEGT. Trimming left V 1 base short and J 7 bases short, with 13 bases between. The CDR3 spans 14 residues. The CDR3 protein is CASSEGIQGIGYTF. CDR3 sequence (DNA): TGTGCCAGCAGTGAAGGGATCCAGGGAATTGGCTACACCTTC.

V usage is TRBV9 and J usage is TRBJ2-7; D might be TRBD1 (5 bases). The V end lost 2 bases, the J end lost 2 bases, and 14 bases lay between the germline ends. This CDR3 region has 15 residues. Per the germline V gene, CDR1 is SGDLS and CDR2 is YYNGEE. The CDR3, as DNA: TGTGCCAGCAGCGTGGGGCCAGTCAGCCCCTACGAGCAGTACTTC. Its protein is CASSVGPVSPYEQYF.

This clone was counted between two and nine times. V usage is TRBV9 and J usage is TRBJ2-1, with TRBD2 as a possible D gene (6 bases). The V gene's germline CDR1 is SGDLS and CDR2 YYNGEE. CDR3 length equals 11 residues. V was pared by 5 bases and J by 10 bases, with 10 bases between. The CDR3 here is CASSPGREQFF. CDR3 DNA: TGTGCCAGCAGTCCTGGGAGGGAGCAGTTCTTC.

The CDR3 loop reads CASISGHYSNQPQHF. The CDR3, as DNA: TGTGCCAGTATTTCGGGACACTATAGCAATCAGCCCCAGCATTTT. This chain connects TRBV19 to TRBJ1-5, with TRBD1 as a possible D gene (6 bases). This CDR3 spans 15 amino acids. CDR1 is LNHDA, CDR2 SQIVND, per germline (reference sequence). Trimming removed 7 bases at V and 0 bases at J, with 13 bases between.

The chain combines TRBV5-6 with TRBJ2-2; 12 bases line up with TRBD2. The CDR3 has 16 residues. Germline-derived CDR1 and CDR2 are SGHDT and YYEEEE. Germline trimming cut 3 bases from V and 5 bases from J; bases unmatched to any gene: 5. Here the CDR3 DNA reads TGTGCCAGCAGCTCAGGACTAGCGGGGAGTACCGGGGAGCTGTTTTTT. Its translation is CASSSGLAGSTGELFF.

The chain couples TRBV9 to TRBJ2-3; TRBD2 agrees at 9 bases. After removal of 3 bases from V and 3 bases from J, the junction contained 11 bases not matched to a gene. Germline CDR1 SGDLS, CDR2 YYNGEE. The length of the CDR3 is 17 residues. The CDR3 is CASSAPRAGGVTDTQYF. CDR3 DNA sequence: TGTGCCAGCAGCGCCCCCCGGGCGGGGGGGGTAACAGATACGCAGTATTTT.

The rearrangement uses TRBV19 and TRBJ2-1; D uncertain. The CDR3 covers 16 residues. Germline loops: CDR1 LNHDA, CDR2 SQIVND (reference sequence). Trimming cost V 5 bases and J 0 bases, with 14 bases left between them. CDR3 in amino acids: CASSGGRFISYNEQFF. CDR3 in DNA: TGTGCCAGTAGTGGTGGCCGATTTATCTCCTACAATGAGCAGTTCTTC. The full variable domain, completed using reference TRBV19 and TRBJ2-1, is DGGITQSPKYLFRKEGQNVTLSCEQNLNHDAMYWYRQDPGQGLRLIYYSQIVNDFQKGDIAEGYSVSREKKESFPLTVTSAQKNPTAFYLCASSGGRFISYNEQFFGPGTRLTVL.

The chain joins TRBV2 to TRBJ1-4; D may be TRBD1 (6 bases). With 8 bases removed from V and 4 bases from J, the gap between germline ends came to 8 bases. Germline assignment: CDR1 SNHLY and CDR2 FYNNEI. CDR3 length: 12 residues. Here the CDR3 DNA reads TGTGCCAGCCAGGGGTTTAATGAAAAACTGTTTTTT. It specifies CASQGFNEKLFF.